One and the same sample provided the 15 T cell receptor beta chains below, sequenced in a study of PD-1 blockade in classical Hodgkin lymphoma (TCRdb year 2020). Explained via the paper, the time point label denotes: cycle 1 day 1 (C1D1), immediately before nivolumab initiation. Every trial patient had relapsed following autologous stem cell transplantation, and prior brentuximab vedotin exposure was what differed among cohorts A, B and C. CD4+ T cells were purified from thawed PBMCs by magnetic negative selection with a Miltenyi CD4+ T cell isolation kit. Receptors were amplified or captured by the immunoSEQ multiplex PCR assay. TCRdb provides this immuneACCESS table in a form limited to in-frame rearrangements. Some clones are lacking; in checked studies, under half of them reflect an unresolved V gene, and why the rest are absent is not known. The sample has 30,000 to 35,000 clones on record, more than 80% of them singletons. Clones ranked in the top ten supply around 0.21% of the sample.

The specimen was CD4+ T cells from blood, collected at baseline. The receptor set was obtained from a human donor with classical Hodgkin lymphoma.

The chain links TRBV18 to TRBJ1-1; tentative D call: TRBD1 (5 bases). Trimming removed 6 bases from V and 5 bases from J, with 13 bases in between. CDR1 KGHSH and CDR2 LQKENI come from the germline V gene. The CDR3 covers 13 residues. CDR3 in amino acids: CASSQGLGTEAFF. The DNA of the CDR3 is TGTGCCAGCTCCCAGGGATTGGGGACTGAAGCTTTCTTT.

The chain joins TRBV7-9 to TRBJ2-5; D is undetermined. Germline V CDR1 and CDR2: SEHNR, FQNEAQ (reference sequence). V was cut by 4 bases and J by 5 bases, with 5 bases left in between. The CDR3 consists of 11 residues. The CDR3 is CASSYGETQYF. CDR3 bases: TGTGCCAGCAGCTATGGGGAGACCCAGTACTTC. Combining the CDR3 with reference TRBV7-9 and TRBJ2-5 gives the whole variable domain DTGVSQNPRHKITKRGQNVTFRCDPISEHNRLYWYRQTLGQGPEFLTYFQNEAQLEKSRLLSDRFSAERPKGSFSTLEIQRTEQGDSAMYLCASSYGETQYFGPGTRLLVL.

The V call is TRBV28, the J call TRBJ1-2; D is unclear. CDR1 MDHEN and CDR2 SYDVKM come from the germline V gene. Trimming removed 8 bases from V and 3 bases from J, with 7 bases in between. There are 11 residues in the CDR3. The chain's CDR3 is CASRDYYGYTF. The CDR3 DNA follows: TGTGCCAGCCGAGATTACTATGGCTACACCTTC.

V gene TRBV5-4 combines with J gene TRBJ2-5; D is perhaps TRBD1 or TRBD2 (7 bases each). The CDR3 totals 16 residues. Trimming took off 9 bases at V and 3 bases at J, with 24 bases between the two ends. In germline, CDR1 is SGHNT, CDR2 YYREEE (reference sequence). CDR3 nucleotide sequence: TGTGCCACTTATTGGTGGGCAGGGGGAGGGAAAGAGACCCAGTACTTC. Translation gives CATYWWAGGGKETQYF.

The V and J genes are TRBV29-1 and TRBJ2-1; 10 nucleotides match TRBD2. CDR3 length: 15 residues. V was clipped by 2 bases and J by 8 bases; unmatched bases: 9. CDR1 and CDR2 (germline): SQVTM, ANQGSEA. CDR3 bases: TGCAGCGTTGAAAAAGCGGGAGGGCGGAGCGATGAGCAGTTCTTC. Amino acid sequence: CSVEKAGGRSDEQFF.

This clone appeared a few times. The V and J genes are TRBV19 and TRBJ2-5; TRBD2 matches at 10 bases. This CDR3 contains 17 residues. The V segment lost 6 bases and the J segment 3 bases; nucleotides outside the gene matches: 13. CDR1 is LNHDA and CDR2 is SQIVND in the germline V gene (reference sequence). The CDR3: CASSQIFSGRIEETQYF. DNA for the CDR3: TGTGCCAGTAGCCAAATCTTTAGCGGGAGGATTGAAGAGACCCAGTACTTC.

The chain has TRBV19 and TRBJ2-1; the D call may be TRBD1 or TRBD2 (5 bases each). Trimming cost V 4 bases and J 9 bases, with 19 bases left between them. In germline, CDR1 is LNHDA, CDR2 SQIVND (reference sequence). The CDR3 length is 15 residues. The CDR3 loop is CASSSGLRGVSEQFF. The DNA for the CDR3 is TGTGCCAGTAGTAGCGGGCTCAGAGGGGTGAGTGAGCAGTTCTTC.

V and J are TRBV29-1 and TRBJ1-5; perhaps TRBD1 as D (5 bases). Germline V lookup: CDR1 SQVTM, CDR2 ANQGSEA. Trimming left V 5 bases short and J 6 bases short, with 17 bases between. The CDR3 covers 14 residues. In DNA form, the CDR3 reads TGCAGCGTTCTCGCCGGGGGGACGGGTCAGCCCCAGCATTTT. This translates into CSVLAGGTGQPQHF.

There are a few counts of this clone. This chain joins TRBV4-2 and TRBJ2-7; D not resolved. Germline loops: CDR1 LGHNA, CDR2 YNFKEQ. This CDR3 is 13 amino acids long. V lost 1 base and J lost 6, with 10 bases in between. CDR3 sequence reads: CASSQVSRGEQYF. Written as DNA, the CDR3 is TGTGCCAGCAGCCAAGTCTCCAGAGGCGAGCAGTACTTC.

There are a few counts of this clone. The rearrangement links TRBV6-5 to TRBJ1-3; D may be TRBD1 (5 bases). The germline V gene has CDR1 MNHEY and CDR2 SVGAGI. Trimming cost V 5 bases and J 0 bases, with 11 bases left between them. The CDR3 covers 15 residues. CDR3 in amino acids: CASSRGGTSGNTIYF. CDR3 nucleotide sequence: TGTGCCAGCAGTCGGGGGGGGACCTCTGGAAACACCATATATTTT.

The V call is TRBV6-4, the J call TRBJ2-3, with D perhaps TRBD1 (6 bases). The germline CDR1 and CDR2 sequences are MRHNA and SNTAGT. This CDR3 has 14 amino acids. Trimming removed 3 bases at V and 1 base at J, with 8 bases between. The CDR3 DNA sequence: TGTGCCAGCAGTGAGGGGGCGGGCACAGATACGCAGTATTTT. It yields the protein CASSEGAGTDTQYF.

This chain joins TRBV28 and TRBJ2-7, with 7 bases identical to TRBD1. The ends lost 11 bases at V and 0 bases at J; junction bases unmatched: 1. From germline, CDR1 is MDHEN and CDR2 SYDVKM. CDR3 length equals 11 residues. CDR3 in amino acids: CARDSSYEQYF. The CDR3 coding sequence is TGTGCCCGGGACAGCTCCTACGAGCAGTACTTC.

This chain uses TRBV5-1 with TRBJ2-1; no clear D. The germline gives CDR1 SGHRS, CDR2 YFSETQ. The V end lost 0 bases, the J end lost 8 bases, and 15 bases lay between the germline ends. This CDR3 contains 15 residues. CDR3 bases: TGCGCCAGCAGCTTGGAACCTAGAAGCGTGGATGAGCAGTTCTTC. Translating gives CASSLEPRSVDEQFF.

This clone was recorded a few times. This chain links TRBV20-1 with TRBJ1-1; D gene ambiguous. Germline V lookup: CDR1 DFQATT, CDR2 SNEGSKA (reference sequence). With 7 bases removed from V and 10 bases from J, the gap between germline ends came to 16 bases. The CDR3 is made up of 11 amino acids. The CDR3 loop reads CSVRGGVGAFF. In nucleotides, the CDR3 is TGCAGTGTCAGAGGTGGTGTGGGAGCTTTCTTT.

The rearrangement links TRBV30 to TRBJ2-1; TRBD2 matches 9 bases. Germline-derived CDR1 and CDR2 are GTSNPN and SVGIG (reference sequence). V lost 2 bases and J lost 8; bases outside the gene matches: 7. The CDR3 is 14 residues long. CDR3 DNA: TGTGCCTGGAGTAAAGGCGGGAGGGCCGATGAGCAGTTCTTC. It encodes CAWSKGGRADEQFF.